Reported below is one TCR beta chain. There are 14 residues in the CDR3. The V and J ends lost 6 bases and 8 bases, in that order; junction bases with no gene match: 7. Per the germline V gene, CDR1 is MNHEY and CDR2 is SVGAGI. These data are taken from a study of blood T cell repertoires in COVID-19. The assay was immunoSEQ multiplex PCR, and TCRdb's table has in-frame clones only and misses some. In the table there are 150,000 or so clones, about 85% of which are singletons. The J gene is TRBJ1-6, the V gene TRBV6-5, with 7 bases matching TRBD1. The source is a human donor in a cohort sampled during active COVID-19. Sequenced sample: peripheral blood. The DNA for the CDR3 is TGTGCCAGCAGATACCCGGGACAGTATTCACCCCTCCACTTT. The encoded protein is CASRYPGQYSPLHF.